The T cell receptor (beta chain) described here comes from a study of CD8 T cells in ankylosing spondylitis. General study findings and limits: There was a TCR beta motif, made of 7 or 8 highly homologous variants, that appeared characteristic of ankylosing spondylitis blood. Earlier literature documents some of the motif variants in reactive arthritis synovial fluid and blood. The authors found the disease-linked clones to be CD8+ and relatively rare in peripheral blood.

Remarks on this clonotype: The target antigen is unknown.

As the method for making TCR beta libraries, quantitative 5'-RACE with molecular barcodes was used. Each CDR3 protein gets one entry after TCRdb re-called the 5' RACE reads with MiXCR. Of roughly 240,000 distinct CDR3 sequences in the sample, about 30% are singletons; the top ten hold approximately 4.6%. Germline loops: CDR1 MDHEN, CDR2 SYDVKM. The CDR3 has 13 residues. V was trimmed by 6 bases and J by 2 bases, leaving 8 bases between them. The sequenced sample was blood, either unsorted or a sorted T cell fraction (not recorded which). This TCR came from a male donor with ankylosing spondylitis or in good health (not recorded which). The chain has TRBV28 and TRBJ2-4; TRBD2 is a possible D gene (5 bases). CDR3 in amino acids: CASRTGTKNIQYF. The DNA of the CDR3 is TGTGCCAGCAGGACGGGAACCAAAAACATTCAGTACTTC.